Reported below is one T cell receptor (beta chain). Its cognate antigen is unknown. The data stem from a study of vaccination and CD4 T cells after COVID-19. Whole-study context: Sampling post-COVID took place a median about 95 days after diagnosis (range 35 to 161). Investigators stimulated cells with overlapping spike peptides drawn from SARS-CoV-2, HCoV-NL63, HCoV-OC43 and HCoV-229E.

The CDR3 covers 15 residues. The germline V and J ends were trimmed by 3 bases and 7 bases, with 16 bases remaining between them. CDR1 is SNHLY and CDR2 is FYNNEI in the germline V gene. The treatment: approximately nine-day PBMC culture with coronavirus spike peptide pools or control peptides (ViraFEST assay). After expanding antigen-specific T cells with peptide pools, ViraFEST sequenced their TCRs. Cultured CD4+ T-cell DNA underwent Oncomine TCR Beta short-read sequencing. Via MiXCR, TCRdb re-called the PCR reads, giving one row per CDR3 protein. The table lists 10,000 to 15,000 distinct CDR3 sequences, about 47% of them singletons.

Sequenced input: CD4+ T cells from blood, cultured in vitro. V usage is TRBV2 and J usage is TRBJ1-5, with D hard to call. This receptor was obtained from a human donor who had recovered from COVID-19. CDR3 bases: TGTGCCAGCAGTGACCGGGTATCCTTTAGCCAGCCCCAGCATTTT. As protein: CASSDRVSFSQPQHF. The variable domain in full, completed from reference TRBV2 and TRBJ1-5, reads EPEVTQTPSHQVTQMGQEVILRCVPISNHLYFYWYRQILGQKVEFLVSFYNNEISEKSEIFDDQFSVERPDGSNFTLKIRSTKLEDSAMYFCASSDRVSFSQPQHFGDGTRLSIL.